The 10 T cell receptor beta chains listed next were all sequenced from one sample in a study of blood T cells in healthy people across ages. It was with a sample-barcoded 5' primer and a J-beta primer mix that a second PCR of roughly 7 to 12 cycles was run. TCRdb reprocessed the 5' RACE reads via MiXCR and lists one record per CDR3 protein. The sample lists 1.5 million to 2 million distinct CDR3 sequences; less than 50% were seen once. Specimen: blood. The receptors originated from a woman between 40 and 55 years old in good health.

V gene TRBV6-2 or TRBV6-3 combines with J gene TRBJ2-5; D is tentatively TRBD1 or TRBD2 (6 bases each). Trimming cost V 2 bases and J 1 base, with 11 bases left between them. Germline loops: CDR1 MNHEY, CDR2 SVGEGT. The CDR3 is 15 residues long. The CDR3 loop is CASSYGGRIQETQYF. In DNA form, the CDR3 reads TGTGCCAGCAGTTACGGGGGGCGCATCCAAGAGACCCAGTACTTC.

V is TRBV24-1 and J is TRBJ2-5; TRBD2 matches 9 bases. This CDR3 region has 16 residues. The germline CDR1 and CDR2 sequences are KGHDR and SFDVKD. V lost 3 bases, J lost 1 base, and 5 bases stayed unmatched. DNA of the CDR3: TGTGCCACCAGTGATCGTCTAGCGGGGAGCCAAGAGACCCAGTACTTC. This sequence encodes CATSDRLAGSQETQYF.

A few counts support this clonotype. This chain links TRBV12-3 or TRBV12-4 with TRBJ2-1; D may match TRBD1 or TRBD2 (5 bases each). The V end was cut by 5 bases, the J end by 7 bases, with 12 bases between. CDR3 size: 13 residues. CDR3 residues: CASSVWGGNEQFF. The CDR3 nucleotides read TGTGCCAGCAGTGTGTGGGGCGGGAATGAGCAGTTCTTC.

The genes are TRBV7-2 and TRBJ2-7; weak D call: TRBD1 (6 bases). The CDR3 contains 14 residues. Germline V lookup: CDR1 SGHTA, CDR2 FQGNSA. Trimming left V 0 bases short and J 4 bases short, with 10 bases between. CDR3 nucleotide sequence: TGTGCCAGCAGCTTAGCACAGGGCAAGTACGAGCAGTACTTC. Translating gives CASSLAQGKYEQYF.

This clonotype was detected only once. This chain links TRBV5-6 with TRBJ2-3; 11 bases line up with TRBD1. With 5 bases clipped from V and 5 bases from J, the junction kept 10 bases outside the gene matches. Germline loops: CDR1 SGHDT, CDR2 YYEEEE. The CDR3 is made up of 16 amino acids. The CDR3 nucleotides read TGTGCCAGCAGTTTTACCGGGACAGGGGGTAGAGATACGCAGTATTTT. Translated: CASSFTGTGGRDTQYF.

The chain is built from TRBV6-2 or TRBV6-3 and TRBJ2-7; D ambiguous. Looked up from germline, CDR1 is MNHEY and CDR2 is SVGEGT. Trimming stripped 0 bases from V and 2 bases from J, with 8 bases between. The CDR3 spans 14 residues. The CDR3 nucleotides are TGTGCCAGCAGTTACTCGAACAAGGCCTACGAGCAGTACTTC. This gives the protein CASSYSNKAYEQYF.

The gene calls are TRBV20-1 and TRBJ1-2, with D possibly matching TRBD1 (5 bases). V lost 0 bases and J lost 7, with 15 bases in between. The V gene's germline CDR1 is DFQATT and CDR2 SNEGSKA (reference sequence). The CDR3 runs to 14 residues. Here the CDR3 reads CSARERQGVGGYTF. Here the CDR3 DNA reads TGCAGTGCTAGAGAGAGGCAGGGTGTGGGTGGCTACACCTTC.

This clonotype showed up just a few times. The chain joins TRBV20-1 to TRBJ2-7; D uncertain. The ends were cut back, 3 bases at V and 4 bases at J, with 7 bases in the middle. This CDR3 contains 11 residues. Germline assignment: CDR1 DFQATT and CDR2 SNEGSKA (reference sequence). CDR3 sequence reads: CSASMEYEQYF. CDR3 in DNA: TGCAGTGCTAGTATGGAATACGAGCAGTACTTC.

A note on this clonotype: Compared with germline, one end of the junction differs, possibly owing to a read error. This rearrangement joins TRBV27 to TRBJ2-1, with a tentative D call TRBD1 (6 bases). The CDR3 length is 17 residues. The germline gives CDR1 MNHEY, CDR2 SMNVEV (reference sequence). The CDR3 sequence is CASSGARDTSSNNEQFF. Written as DNA, the CDR3 is TGTGCCAGCAGTGGGGCAAGGGACACAAGCTCCAACAATGAGCAGTTCTTC.

The chain joins TRBV7-2 to TRBJ2-7, with 7 bases matching TRBD1. Germline CDR1 and CDR2: SGHTA and FQGNSA. This CDR3 comprises 13 residues. J was trimmed by 4 bases and V by 0 bases; bases with no gene match: 0. CDR3 loop: CASSLAGQYEQYF. DNA for the CDR3: TGTGCCAGCAGCTTAGCGGGACAGTACGAGCAGTACTTC.